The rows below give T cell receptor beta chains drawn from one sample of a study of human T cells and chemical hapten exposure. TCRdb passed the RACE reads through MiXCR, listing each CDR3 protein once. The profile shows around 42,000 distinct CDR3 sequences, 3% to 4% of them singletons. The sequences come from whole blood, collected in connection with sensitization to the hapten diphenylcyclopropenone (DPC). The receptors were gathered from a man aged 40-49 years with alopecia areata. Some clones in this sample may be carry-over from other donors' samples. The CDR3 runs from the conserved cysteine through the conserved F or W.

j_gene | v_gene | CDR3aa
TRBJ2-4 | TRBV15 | CATSLSGRAKNIQYF
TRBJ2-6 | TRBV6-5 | CASSYPIKDSTGANVLTF
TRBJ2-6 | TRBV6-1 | CATHFSGANVLTF
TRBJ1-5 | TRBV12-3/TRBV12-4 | CASSRDSARASNQPQHF
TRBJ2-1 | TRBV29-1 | CSFASGWSKEQFF
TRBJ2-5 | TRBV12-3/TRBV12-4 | CASRHRETQYF
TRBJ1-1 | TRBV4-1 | CASSQVSGGGEAFF
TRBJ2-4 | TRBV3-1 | CASSQGLAGGLAKNIQYF
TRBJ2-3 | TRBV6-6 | CASSRRLAGGRSTDTQYF
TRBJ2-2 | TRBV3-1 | CASSLRDRGRELFF
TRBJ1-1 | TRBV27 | CASSLSTGGNTEAFF
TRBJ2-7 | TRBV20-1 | CSARVPRLPFGGGFEQYF
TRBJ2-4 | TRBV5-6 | CASSLLRDGSIQYF
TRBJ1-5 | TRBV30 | CAWSLPTGANQPQHF
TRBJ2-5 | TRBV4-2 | CASSQSRETQYF
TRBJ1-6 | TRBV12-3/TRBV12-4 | CASRDSVPSPLHF
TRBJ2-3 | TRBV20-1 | CSARDTGRWGDTQYF
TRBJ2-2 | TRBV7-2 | CASSLSVGELFF
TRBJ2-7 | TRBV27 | CASSTATSGRPSSSGEQYF
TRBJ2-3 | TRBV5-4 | CASTPGPRASDTQYF